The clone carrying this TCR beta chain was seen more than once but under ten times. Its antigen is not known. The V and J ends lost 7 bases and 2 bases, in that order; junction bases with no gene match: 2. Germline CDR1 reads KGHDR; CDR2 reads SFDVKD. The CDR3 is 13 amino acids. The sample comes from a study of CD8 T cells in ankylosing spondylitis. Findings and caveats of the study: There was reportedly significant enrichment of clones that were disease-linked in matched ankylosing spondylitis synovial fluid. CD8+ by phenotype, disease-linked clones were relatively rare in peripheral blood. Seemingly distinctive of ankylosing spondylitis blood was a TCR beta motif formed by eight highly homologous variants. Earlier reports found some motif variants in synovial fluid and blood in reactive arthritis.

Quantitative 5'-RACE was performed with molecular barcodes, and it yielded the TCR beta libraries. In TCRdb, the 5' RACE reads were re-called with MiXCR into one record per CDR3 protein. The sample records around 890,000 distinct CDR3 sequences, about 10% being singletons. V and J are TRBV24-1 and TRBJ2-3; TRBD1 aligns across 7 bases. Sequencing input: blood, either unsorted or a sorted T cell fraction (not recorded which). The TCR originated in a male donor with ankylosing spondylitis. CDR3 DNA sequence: TGTGCCACCAGCAGGGGGTACACAGATACGCAGTATTTT. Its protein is CATSRGYTDTQYF.